This TCR beta chain originates from a study of T cell responses to AZD1222 COVID-19 vaccine. Study in general: Pooled in the analysis were second doses at about 4 or about 12 weeks. General study results and limits: Only after the peak T cell response were repertoires sampled. Vaccination with two AZD1222 doses was followed by a rise in Spike-specific TCR breadth and depth.

As to this clone: The antigen remains unidentified.

J gave up 8 bases and V 3 bases, and 9 bases lay outside the gene matches. Germline V gives CDR1 MRHNA, CDR2 SNTAGT. The CDR3 has 15 residues. TCRdb's table, derived via immunoSEQ multiplex PCR, lists solely in-frame clones and lacks some. The data show approximately 150,000 clones, nearly 95% seen once. The clonotype was recovered from an adult in good health. The sequencing used peripheral blood, collected on day 0 of AZD1222 vaccination. V gene TRBV6-4 combines with J gene TRBJ2-1, with 8 bases fitting TRBD2. Written as DNA, the CDR3 is TGTGCCAGCAGTGAGTTCCGGACTAGCTTGGATGAGCAGTTCTTC. Encoded protein: CASSEFRTSLDEQFF.